Each of the 14 T cell receptor beta chains below was sequenced from the same sample in a study of cytomegalovirus exposure and HLA in healthy donors. The study ran its PCR with 60 Vbeta and 13 Jbeta primers. Some clones are missing from TCRdb's copy, which holds only in-frame ones; the method was immunoSEQ multiplex PCR. The table includes about 31,000 clones, 85% to 90% detected once. Sequenced sample: PBMCs. These receptors were obtained from a boy younger than 18 in good health and CMV-seronegative.

The rearrangement joins TRBV6-5 to TRBJ2-2; 7 bases map to TRBD1. Germline V lookup: CDR1 MNHEY, CDR2 SVGAGI. V shed 6 bases, J shed 2 bases, and the junction held 6 bases outside the gene matches. The CDR3 length is 15 residues. The CDR3 DNA reads TGTGCCAGCAGCCCCGGGACAGATAACACCGGGGAGCTGTTTTTT. Amino acids: CASSPGTDNTGELFF.

V usage is TRBV5-1 and J usage is TRBJ1-5; tentative D call: TRBD1 (5 bases). Germline V CDR1 and CDR2: SGHRS, YFSETQ. The CDR3 is 14 amino acids. V gave up 0 bases and J gave up 6 bases, with 10 bases separating them. CDR3 DNA sequence: TGCGCCAGCAGCTTGGCCGGCGGGACTCAGCCCCAGCATTTT. The encoded protein is CASSLAGGTQPQHF.

The genes are TRBV5-4 and TRBJ2-2, with D perhaps matching TRBD1 (6 bases). This CDR3 is built from 16 residues. Germline V CDR1 and CDR2: SGHNT, YYREEE (reference sequence). Trimming left V 4 bases short and J 0 bases short, with 13 bases between. The CDR3 region is CASSRPGQTNTGELFF. CDR3 coding DNA: TGTGCCAGCAGCCGCCCCGGACAGACGAACACCGGGGAGCTGTTTTTT.

This chain uses TRBV19 with TRBJ2-7; a weak D match, TRBD2 (7 bases). Germline V gene lookup returns CDR1 LNHDA and CDR2 SQIVND (reference sequence). V was pared by 5 bases and J by 5 bases, with 19 bases between. The CDR3 loop spans 15 amino acids. CDR3 sequence reads: CASSDSPGGNDEQYF. The CDR3 bases are TGTGCCAGTAGTGACTCTCCGGGGGGCAACGACGAGCAGTACTTC.

The chain employs TRBV6-1 and TRBJ1-6; TRBD1 matches 9 bases. The germline CDR1 and CDR2 sequences are MNHNS and SASEGT. The CDR3 is 15 amino acids. Losses at the gene ends were 5 bases for V and 5 bases for J; bases not matched to a gene: 4. CDR3: CASSLDRGHNSPLHF. As DNA, the CDR3 is TGTGCCAGCAGTTTGGACAGGGGTCATAATTCACCCCTCCACTTT.

A word on this clone: The same CDR3 is also encoded by other DNA sequences in this sample. The chain combines TRBV7-9 with TRBJ2-7, with 9 bases lining up with TRBD1. Unmatched junction bases numbered 6, after V lost 5 bases and J lost 7 bases. The length of the CDR3 is 13 residues. The germline V gene encodes CDR1 SEHNR and CDR2 FQNEAQ (reference sequence). For the CDR3, the DNA is TGTGCCAGCAGCCCTGGACAGGGGTATGAGCAGTACTTC. Translation: CASSPGQGYEQYF.

The V and J genes are TRBV20-1 and TRBJ2-1; tentatively, D is TRBD2 (6 bases). Germline V gene lookup returns CDR1 DFQATT and CDR2 SNEGSKA (reference sequence). This CDR3 is 11 amino acids long. With 5 bases removed from V and 7 bases from J, the gap between germline ends came to 9 bases. In DNA, the CDR3 is TGCAGTGCTCAACGGGGGAATGAGCAGTTCTTC. Its protein is CSAQRGNEQFF.

The gene calls are TRBV7-9 and TRBJ2-7, with 7 bases identical to TRBD1. Germline V gene sequence: CDR1 SEHNR, CDR2 FQNEAQ (reference sequence). CDR3 length: 15 residues. J was trimmed by 6 bases and V by 5 bases; bases with no gene match: 13. CDR3 in amino acids: CASSPKGAWGIEQYF. CDR3 sequence (DNA): TGTGCCAGCAGCCCCAAGGGGGCTTGGGGGATCGAGCAGTACTTC.

The chain combines TRBV15 with TRBJ2-5, with D unresolved. TRBJ2-7 explains the end of the DNA better; the J call may be wrong. This CDR3 spans 12 amino acids. Germline V CDR1 and CDR2: LNHNV, YYDKDF (reference sequence). The CDR3 sequence: CATSRDKYEQYF. Written as DNA, the CDR3 is TGTGCCACCAGCAGAGACAAATACGAGCAGTACTTC.

V gene TRBV5-1 combines with J gene TRBJ2-5; TRBD1 aligns across 10 bases. The CDR3 runs to 15 residues. V gave up 7 bases and J gave up 5 bases; unmatched junction bases: 11. Per germline, CDR1 SGHRS and CDR2 YFSETQ. The CDR3 sequence is CASGYWTGGHETQYF. DNA of the CDR3: TGCGCCAGCGGGTATTGGACAGGGGGTCACGAGACCCAGTACTTC.

The chain employs TRBV5-4 and TRBJ1-1, with D possibly TRBD1 on 5 matching bases. This CDR3 is built from 14 residues. Germline CDR1 reads SGHNT; CDR2 reads YYREEE (reference sequence). V lost 4 bases and J lost 1, with 11 bases in between. CDR3: CASSQRQPNTEAFF. CDR3 in DNA: TGTGCCAGCAGCCAAAGACAGCCGAACACTGAAGCTTTCTTT.

The gene calls are TRBV27 and TRBJ2-7, with 10 nucleotides matching TRBD1. The J segment lost 3 bases and the V segment lost 2 bases, leaving 7 bases of the junction unmatched. CDR3 length: 16 amino acids. Germline V CDR1 and CDR2: MNHEY, SMNVEV (reference sequence). CDR3 loop: CASSLRGDRGVYEQYF. The CDR3 region has the DNA TGTGCCAGCAGTTTACGGGGGGACAGGGGAGTCTACGAGCAGTACTTC.

The count of this clone is one. The gene calls are TRBV2 and TRBJ2-2; 8 bases agree with TRBD1. The trim removed 8 bases at V and 4 bases at J, leaving 6 bases unmatched. The germline V gene has CDR1 SNHLY and CDR2 FYNNEI. The CDR3 consists of 14 residues. The CDR3 is CASCTGGSTGELFF. The DNA for the CDR3 is TGTGCCAGCTGCACAGGGGGTAGCACCGGGGAGCTGTTTTTT.

Only a few counts were recorded for this clone. The chain couples TRBV5-4 to TRBJ1-2, with a tentative D call TRBD1 (5 bases). V shed 2 bases and J shed 8 bases, with 13 bases lying between them. Germline V CDR1 and CDR2: SGHNT, YYREEE (reference sequence). This CDR3 is built from 13 residues. The CDR3 region is CASSFTQGTGYTF. As DNA, the CDR3 is TGTGCCAGCAGCTTTACGCAGGGTACCGGCTACACCTTC.